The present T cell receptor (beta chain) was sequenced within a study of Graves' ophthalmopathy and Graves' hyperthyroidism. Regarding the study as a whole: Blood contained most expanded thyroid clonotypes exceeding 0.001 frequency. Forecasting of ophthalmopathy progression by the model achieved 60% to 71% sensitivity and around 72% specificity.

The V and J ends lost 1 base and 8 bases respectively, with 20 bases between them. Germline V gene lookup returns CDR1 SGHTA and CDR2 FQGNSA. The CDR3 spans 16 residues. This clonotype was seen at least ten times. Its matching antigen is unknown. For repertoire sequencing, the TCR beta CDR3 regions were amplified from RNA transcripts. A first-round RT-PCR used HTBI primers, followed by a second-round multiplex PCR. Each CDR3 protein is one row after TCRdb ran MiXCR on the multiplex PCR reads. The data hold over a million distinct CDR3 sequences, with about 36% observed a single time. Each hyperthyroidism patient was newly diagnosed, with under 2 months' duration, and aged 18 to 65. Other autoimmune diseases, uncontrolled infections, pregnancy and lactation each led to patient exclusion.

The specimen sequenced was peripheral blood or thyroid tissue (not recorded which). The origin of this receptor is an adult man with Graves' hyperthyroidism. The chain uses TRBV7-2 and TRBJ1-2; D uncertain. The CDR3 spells CASSLDIIVGRSGYTF. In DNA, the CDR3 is TGTGCCAGCAGCTTAGATATTATTGTTGGTAGATCCGGCTACACCTTC.